This paragraph reports one TCR beta chain. Its antigen is not known. Carried by the TCR beta cDNA libraries were unique molecular identifiers. Input of about 0.85 to 10 million T cells yielded a few hundred thousand cDNA molecules. Each CDR3 protein is one row after TCRdb ran MiXCR on the PCR reads. The sample gives hundreds of thousands of distinct CDR3 sequences, roughly 27% of which show up once; 0.5% to 0.6% is in the top ten. The CDR3 loop spans 15 amino acids. From germline, CDR1 is SGHTA and CDR2 FQGNSA. V was clipped by 1 base and J by 5 bases, with 12 bases between them. The sample comes from a study of post-analysis software for immune sequencing data. Study-level information: The study covered relapsing-remitting, secondary progressive and progressive-relapsing courses of multiple sclerosis. Whole-study findings and limits: Significantly decreased normalized Chao1 diversity was recorded for multiple sclerosis patients relative to controls. Relative to controls, patients had a few TRBV segments at higher frequency, with TRBV5-6, TRBV5-1 and TRBV20-1 among these. Samples made in the same batch grouped tightly together by F measure.

This chain links TRBV7-2 with TRBJ2-1, with D perhaps matching TRBD1 (6 bases). Sequencing input: blood. The receptor comes from a girl aged 10 to 17 with multiple sclerosis. The CDR3 protein is CASSLVQGHDNEQFF. CDR3 sequence (DNA): TGTGCCAGCAGCTTAGTACAGGGCCATGACAATGAGCAGTTCTTC.